The T cell receptor beta chain described here comes from a study of cytomegalovirus exposure and HLA in healthy donors. This clone was seen just once. The PCR employed 60 Vbeta primers together with 13 Jbeta primers. Generated by immunoSEQ multiplex PCR, the TCRdb table keeps only in-frame clones and is missing some. The sample includes roughly 130,000 clones, about 80% of them seen just once. The germline V gene has CDR1 SGHRS and CDR2 YFSETQ. The length of the CDR3 is 16 residues. The J segment lost 4 bases and the V segment lost 0 bases, leaving 7 bases of the junction unmatched. Source material: PBMCs. This clonotype originated in a man in his forties in good health and CMV-seronegative. This sequence joins TRBV5-1 and TRBJ2-5, with 9 bases aligning to TRBD2. The CDR3 loop is CASSLGGGGASETQYF. The CDR3 DNA follows: TGCGCCAGCAGCTTGGGAGGCGGGGGGGCTTCAGAGACCCAGTACTTC.